The TCR beta chain under discussion was sequenced for a study of Graves' ophthalmopathy and Graves' hyperthyroidism. Study summary: Sampling took place at initial diagnosis, with peripheral blood obtained before any treatment.

Ophthalmopathy donors' eye disease showed moderate-to-severe activity, CAS of at least 3, NOSPECS of at least 4 and duration under 3 months. The PBMCs were taken from about 10 ml of fresh peripheral blood. With respect to this clonotype: The junction and the germline gene differ at one end; a read error may be behind it.

From RNA, the CDR3 regions of TCR beta chains were amplified and sequenced. A first-round RT-PCR used HTBI primers, followed by a second-round multiplex PCR. TCRdb called the multiplex PCR reads again in MiXCR, with one record for every CDR3 protein. The top ten clones hold more than 2.5% of a sample with more than 550,000 distinct CDR3 sequences, about two fifths of them seen once. This TCR was recovered from an adult man with Graves' ophthalmopathy. The source material was peripheral blood.

CDR3 DNA sequence: TGCGCCAGCAGCTTGGAACGGGGGGCGATGAATCCACCCCTCCACTTC. This codes for CASSLERGAMNPPLHF. The V call is TRBV5-1, the J call TRBJ1-6; perhaps TRBD1 as D (6 bases). Germline assignment: CDR1 SGHRS and CDR2 YFSETQ. This CDR3 spans 16 amino acids.